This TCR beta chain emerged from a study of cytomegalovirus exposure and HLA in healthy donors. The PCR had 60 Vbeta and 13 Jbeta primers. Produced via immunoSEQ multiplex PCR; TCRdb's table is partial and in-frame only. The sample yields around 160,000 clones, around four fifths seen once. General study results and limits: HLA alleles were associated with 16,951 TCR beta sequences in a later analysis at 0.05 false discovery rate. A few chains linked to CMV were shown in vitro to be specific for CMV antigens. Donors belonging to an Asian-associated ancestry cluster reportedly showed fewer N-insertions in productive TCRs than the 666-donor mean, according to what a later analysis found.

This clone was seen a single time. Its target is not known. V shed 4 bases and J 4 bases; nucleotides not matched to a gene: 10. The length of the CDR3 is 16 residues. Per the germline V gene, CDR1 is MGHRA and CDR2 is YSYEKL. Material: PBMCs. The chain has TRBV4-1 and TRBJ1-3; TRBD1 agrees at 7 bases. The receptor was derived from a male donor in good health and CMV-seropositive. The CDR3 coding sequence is TGCGCCAGCAGCCCGATCTTAAGGGACAGAGGAAACACCATATATTTT. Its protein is CASSPILRDRGNTIYF.